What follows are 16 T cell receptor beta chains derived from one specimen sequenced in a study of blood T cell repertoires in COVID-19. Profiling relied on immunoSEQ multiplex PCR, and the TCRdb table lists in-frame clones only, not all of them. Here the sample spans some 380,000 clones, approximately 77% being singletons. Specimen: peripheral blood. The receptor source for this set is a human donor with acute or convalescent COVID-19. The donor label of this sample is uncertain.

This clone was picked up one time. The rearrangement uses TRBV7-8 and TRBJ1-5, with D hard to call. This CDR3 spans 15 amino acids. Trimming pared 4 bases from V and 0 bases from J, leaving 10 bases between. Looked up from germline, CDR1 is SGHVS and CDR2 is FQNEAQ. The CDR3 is CASSSRRYSNQPQHF. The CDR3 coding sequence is TGTGCCAGCAGCTCTCGGAGGTATAGCAATCAGCCCCAGCATTTT.

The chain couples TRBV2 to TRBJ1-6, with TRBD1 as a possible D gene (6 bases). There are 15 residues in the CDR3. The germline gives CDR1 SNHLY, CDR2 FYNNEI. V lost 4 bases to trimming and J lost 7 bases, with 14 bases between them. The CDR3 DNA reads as TGTGCCAGCAGTGTTTACGGACAGCCGAATTCACCCCTCCACTTT. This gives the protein CASSVYGQPNSPLHF.

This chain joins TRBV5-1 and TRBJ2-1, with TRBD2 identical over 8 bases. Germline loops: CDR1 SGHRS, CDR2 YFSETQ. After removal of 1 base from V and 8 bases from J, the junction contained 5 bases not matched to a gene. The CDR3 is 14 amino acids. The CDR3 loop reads CASSLFGGADEQFF. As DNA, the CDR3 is TGCGCCAGCAGCTTGTTCGGGGGGGCCGATGAGCAGTTCTTC.

DNA of the CDR3: TGTGCCAGCAGTTTCTACACTGGGGCGGTAGCCGATGGCTACACCTTC. It translates to CASSFYTGAVADGYTF. The chain has TRBV28 and TRBJ1-2; D may be TRBD1 (5 bases). Germline V gene lookup returns CDR1 MDHEN and CDR2 SYDVKM. The CDR3 has 16 residues. V was shortened by 3 bases and J by 6 bases, with 20 bases between the two germline ends.

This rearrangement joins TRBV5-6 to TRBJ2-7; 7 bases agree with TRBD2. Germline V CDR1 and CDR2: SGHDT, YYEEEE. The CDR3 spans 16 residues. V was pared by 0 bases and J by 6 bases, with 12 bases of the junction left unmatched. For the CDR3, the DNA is TGTGCCAGCAGCTTGGGTCTTTTGCGGGAGCACGTCGAGCAGTACTTC. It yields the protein CASSLGLLREHVEQYF.

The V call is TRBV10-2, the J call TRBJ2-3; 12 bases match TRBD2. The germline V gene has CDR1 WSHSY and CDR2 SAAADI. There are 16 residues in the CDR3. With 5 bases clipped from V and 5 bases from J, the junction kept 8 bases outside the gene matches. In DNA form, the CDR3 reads TGCGCCAGCAGTTCTCATACTAGCGGGGGGCGAGATACGCAGTATTTT. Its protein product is CASSSHTSGGRDTQYF.

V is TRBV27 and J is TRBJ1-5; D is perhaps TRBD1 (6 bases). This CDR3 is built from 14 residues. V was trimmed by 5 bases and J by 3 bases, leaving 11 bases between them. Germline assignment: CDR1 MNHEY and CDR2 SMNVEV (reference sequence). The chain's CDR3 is CASSNGGPNQPQHF. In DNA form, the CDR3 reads TGTGCCAGCAGTAACGGGGGGCCCAATCAGCCCCAGCATTTT.

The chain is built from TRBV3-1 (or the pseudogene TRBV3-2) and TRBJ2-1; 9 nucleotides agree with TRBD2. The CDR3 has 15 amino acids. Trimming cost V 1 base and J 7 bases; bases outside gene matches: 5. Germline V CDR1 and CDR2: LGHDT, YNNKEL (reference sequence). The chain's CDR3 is CASSQGLAAGNEQFF. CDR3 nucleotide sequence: TGTGCCAGCAGCCAAGGACTAGCGGCGGGGAATGAGCAGTTCTTC.

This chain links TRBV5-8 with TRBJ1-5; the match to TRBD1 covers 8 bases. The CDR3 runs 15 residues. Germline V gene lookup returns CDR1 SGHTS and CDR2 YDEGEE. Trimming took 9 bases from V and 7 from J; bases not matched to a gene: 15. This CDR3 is CATRSRGTGGQPQHF. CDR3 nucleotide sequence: TGTGCCACCCGTTCCCGGGGTACAGGGGGGCAGCCCCAGCATTTT.

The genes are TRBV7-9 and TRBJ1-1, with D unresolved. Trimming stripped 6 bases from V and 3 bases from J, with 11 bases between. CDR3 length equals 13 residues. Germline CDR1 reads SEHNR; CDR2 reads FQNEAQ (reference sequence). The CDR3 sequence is CASSRGRDTEAFF. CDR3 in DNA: TGTGCCAGCAGTCGGGGAAGGGACACTGAAGCTTTCTTT. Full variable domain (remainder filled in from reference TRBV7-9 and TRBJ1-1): DTGVSQNPRHKITKRGQNVTFRCDPISEHNRLYWYRQTLGQGPEFLTYFQNEAQLEKSRLLSDRFSAERPKGSFSTLEIQRTEQGDSAMYLCASSRGRDTEAFFGQGTRLTVV.

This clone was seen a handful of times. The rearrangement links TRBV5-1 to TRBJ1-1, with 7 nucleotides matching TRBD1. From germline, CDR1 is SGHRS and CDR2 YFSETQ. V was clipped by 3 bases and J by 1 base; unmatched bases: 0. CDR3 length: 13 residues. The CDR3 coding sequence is TGCGCCAGCAGCTGGGACAGGAACACTGAAGCTTTCTTT. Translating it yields CASSWDRNTEAFF.

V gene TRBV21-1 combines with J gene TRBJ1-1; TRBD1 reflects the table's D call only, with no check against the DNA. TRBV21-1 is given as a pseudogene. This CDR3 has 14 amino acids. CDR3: CASSKRRGDTEAFF. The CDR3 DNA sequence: TGTGCCAGCAGCAAACGCAGGGGTGACACTGAAGCTTTCTTT.

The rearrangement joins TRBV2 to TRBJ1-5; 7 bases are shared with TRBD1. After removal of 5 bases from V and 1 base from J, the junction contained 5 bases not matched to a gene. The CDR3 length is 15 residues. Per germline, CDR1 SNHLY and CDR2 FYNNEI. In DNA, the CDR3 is TGTGCCAGCAGTCAAAGGGGACAGAGCAATCAGCCCCAGCATTTT. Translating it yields CASSQRGQSNQPQHF. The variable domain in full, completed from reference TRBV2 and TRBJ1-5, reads EPEVTQTPSHQVTQMGQEVILRCVPISNHLYFYWYRQILGQKVEFLVSFYNNEISEKSEIFDDQFSVERPDGSNFTLKIRSTKLEDSAMYFCASSQRGQSNQPQHFGDGTRLSIL.

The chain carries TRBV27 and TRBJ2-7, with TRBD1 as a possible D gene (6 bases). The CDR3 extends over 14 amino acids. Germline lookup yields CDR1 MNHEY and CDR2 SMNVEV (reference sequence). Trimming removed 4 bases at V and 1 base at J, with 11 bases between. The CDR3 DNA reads TGTGCCAGCAGTTCTCTACAGGGTTCCTACGAGCAGTACTTC. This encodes CASSSLQGSYEQYF.

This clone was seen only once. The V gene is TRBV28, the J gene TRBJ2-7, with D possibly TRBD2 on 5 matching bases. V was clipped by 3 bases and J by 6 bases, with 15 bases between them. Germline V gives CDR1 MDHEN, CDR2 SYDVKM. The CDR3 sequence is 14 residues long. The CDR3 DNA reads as TGTGCCAGCAGTTTTATTGAGGGTCCCTCCGAGCAGTACTTC. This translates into CASSFIEGPSEQYF.

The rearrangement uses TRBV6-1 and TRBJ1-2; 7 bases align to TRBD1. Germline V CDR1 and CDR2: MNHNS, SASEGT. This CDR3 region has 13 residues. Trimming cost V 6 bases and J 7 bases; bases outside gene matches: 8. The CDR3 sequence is CASSLDRVSGYTF. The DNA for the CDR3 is TGTGCCAGCAGCCTAGACAGGGTCTCTGGCTACACCTTC.